This TCR beta chain was sequenced for a study of CD8+ T cells in alopecia areata. Background on the study: Those treated were given oral tofacitinib at 5 to 10 mg twice daily. Study results and caveats: Compared with normal scalp, lesional scalp had higher clonality and more expanded CD8+ clones. Scalp sequencing captures resident alphabeta T cells of normal skin too.

Reverse transcribed after extraction, RNA yielded cDNA as the sequencing template. The method was immunoSEQ multiplex PCR; TCRdb's version includes in-frame clones alone and lacks a portion of them. Seen here are hundreds of thousands of clones, under 80% observed once, and the top ten hold 1.2%. Regarding this clone: Its antigen is not identified.

The CDR3 spans 13 residues. CDR1 GTSNPN and CDR2 SVGIG come from the germline V gene (reference sequence). Trimming pared 1 base from V and 7 bases from J, leaving 13 bases between. T lymphocytes (CD4+ and CD8+) were sorted from PBMCs. The V gene is TRBV30, the J gene TRBJ2-5; D is possibly TRBD2 (7 bases). The starting material was CD4+ T cells sorted from blood, obtained at week 0. This receptor was obtained from a human donor with alopecia areata. DNA for the CDR3: TGTGCCTGGAGTGCATTGAGGGGGGGGACCCAGTACTTC. Its protein product is CAWSALRGGTQYF.